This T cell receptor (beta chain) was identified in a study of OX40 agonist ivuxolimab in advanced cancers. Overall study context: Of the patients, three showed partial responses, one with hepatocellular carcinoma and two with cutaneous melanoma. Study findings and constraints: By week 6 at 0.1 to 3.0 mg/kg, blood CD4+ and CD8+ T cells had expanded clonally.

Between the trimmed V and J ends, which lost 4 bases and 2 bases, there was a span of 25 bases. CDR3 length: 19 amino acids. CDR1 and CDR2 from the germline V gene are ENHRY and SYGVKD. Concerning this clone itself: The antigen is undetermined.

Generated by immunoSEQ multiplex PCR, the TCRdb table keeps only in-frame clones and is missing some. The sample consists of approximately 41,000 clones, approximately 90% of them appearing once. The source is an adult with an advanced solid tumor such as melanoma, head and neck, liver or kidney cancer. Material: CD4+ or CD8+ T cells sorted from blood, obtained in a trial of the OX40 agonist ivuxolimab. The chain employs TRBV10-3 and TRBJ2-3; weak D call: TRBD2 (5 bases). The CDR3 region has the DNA TGTGCCATCAGTGCCGGTTGGACGAAACTAGGGAAGGACACAGATACGCAGTATTTT. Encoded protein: CAISAGWTKLGKDTDTQYF.